This T cell receptor beta chain was obtained from a study of T cells in Graves' hyperthyroidism and ophthalmopathy. Overall study findings and caveats: Separation of ophthalmopathy from stable hyperthyroidism was achieved by a 13 V-J model.

If no ophthalmopathy progression occurred within 18 months, Graves' hyperthyroidism was stable. Hyperthyroidism patients were newly diagnosed, had disease duration under 2 months, and were aged 18 to 65 years. Exclusion of a patient resulted from uncontrolled infection, other autoimmune disease, pregnancy or lactation. The V gene's germline CDR1 is MNHEY and CDR2 SMNVEV (reference sequence). V trimming: 5 bases; J trimming: 5 bases; junction bases outside the gene matches: 6. This CDR3 spans 14 amino acids. It was RNA transcripts that yielded the amplified TCR beta CDR3 regions. In the first-round RT-PCR of the TCR CDR3, the HTBI primer set was used. TCRdb called the multiplex PCR reads again in MiXCR, with one record for every CDR3 protein. Of more than 300,000 distinct CDR3 sequences listed, 11% to 15% are singletons. In its sample, this clonotype was seen many times. Its antigen remains unidentified.

The rearrangement links TRBV27 to TRBJ1-2; 9 bases are shared with TRBD1. Sequenced sample: blood. The sequence came from an older woman with Graves' hyperthyroidism. The CDR3 loop is CASSRDRDYYGYTF. CDR3 sequence (DNA): TGTGCCAGCAGTCGGGACAGGGATTATTATGGCTACACCTTC.